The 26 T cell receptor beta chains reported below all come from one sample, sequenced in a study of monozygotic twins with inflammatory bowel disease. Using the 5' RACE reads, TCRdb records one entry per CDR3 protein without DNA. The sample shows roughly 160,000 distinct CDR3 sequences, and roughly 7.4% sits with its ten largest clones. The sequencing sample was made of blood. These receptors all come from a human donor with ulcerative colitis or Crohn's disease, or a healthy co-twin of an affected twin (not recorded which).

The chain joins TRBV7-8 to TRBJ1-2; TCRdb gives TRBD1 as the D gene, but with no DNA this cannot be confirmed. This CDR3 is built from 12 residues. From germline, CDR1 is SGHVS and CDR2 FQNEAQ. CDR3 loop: CASSLQGRGYTF.

The CDR3 protein is CASSLTGKAYNEQFF. The J gene is TRBJ2-1, the V gene TRBV5-1; TCRdb reports TRBD1, a call that lacks DNA to check it against. Germline V gene lookup returns CDR1 SGHRS and CDR2 YFSETQ. This CDR3 is 15 amino acids long.

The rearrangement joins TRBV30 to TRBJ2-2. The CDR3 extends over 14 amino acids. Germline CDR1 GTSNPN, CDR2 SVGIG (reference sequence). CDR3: CAWRLPLITGELFF.

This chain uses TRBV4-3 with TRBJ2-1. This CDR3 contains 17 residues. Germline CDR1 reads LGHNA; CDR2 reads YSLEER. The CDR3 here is CASSQDLGARSYNEQFF.

The CDR3 spells CASSLSIGTSGGASDTQYF. The chain has TRBV5-1 and TRBJ2-3; without DNA, the TCRdb call of TRBD2 cannot be checked. The CDR3 is 19 residues long. The V gene's germline CDR1 is SGHRS and CDR2 YFSETQ.

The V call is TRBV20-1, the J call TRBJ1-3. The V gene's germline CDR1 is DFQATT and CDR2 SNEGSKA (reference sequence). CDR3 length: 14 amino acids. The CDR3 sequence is CSARQFSSGNTIYF.

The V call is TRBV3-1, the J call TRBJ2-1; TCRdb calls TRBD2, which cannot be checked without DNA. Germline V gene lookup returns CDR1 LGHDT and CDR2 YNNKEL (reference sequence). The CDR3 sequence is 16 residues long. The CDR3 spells CASSQPGTSGGNEQFF.

CDR3 amino acids: CASRLRGGYEQYF. The rearrangement links TRBV27 to TRBJ2-7. Per germline, CDR1 MNHEY and CDR2 SMNVEV (reference sequence). This CDR3 has 13 amino acids.

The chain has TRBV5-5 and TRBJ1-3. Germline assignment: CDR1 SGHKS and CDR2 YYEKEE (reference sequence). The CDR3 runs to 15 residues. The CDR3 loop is CASSLAVNSGNTIYF.

The chain's CDR3 is CASAVPPSNQPQHF. V and J are TRBV2 and TRBJ1-5. Germline CDR1 and CDR2: SNHLY and FYNNEI. There are 14 residues in the CDR3.

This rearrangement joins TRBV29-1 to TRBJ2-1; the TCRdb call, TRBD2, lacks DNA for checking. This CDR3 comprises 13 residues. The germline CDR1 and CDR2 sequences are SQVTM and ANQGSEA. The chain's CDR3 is CSVAGLAGAEQFF.

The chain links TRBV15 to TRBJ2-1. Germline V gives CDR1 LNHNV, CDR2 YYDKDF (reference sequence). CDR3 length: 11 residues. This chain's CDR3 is CATSRDNEQFF. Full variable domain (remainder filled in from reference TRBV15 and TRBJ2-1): DAMVIQNPRYQVTQFGKPVTLSCSQTLNHNVMYWYQQKSSQAPKLLFHYYDKDFNNEADTPDNFQSRRPNTSFCFLDIRSPGLGDTAMYLCATSRDNEQFFGPGTRLTVL.

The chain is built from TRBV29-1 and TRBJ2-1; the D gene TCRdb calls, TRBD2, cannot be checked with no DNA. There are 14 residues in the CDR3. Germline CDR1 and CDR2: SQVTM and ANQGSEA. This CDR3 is CSVDGTSGSNEQFF.

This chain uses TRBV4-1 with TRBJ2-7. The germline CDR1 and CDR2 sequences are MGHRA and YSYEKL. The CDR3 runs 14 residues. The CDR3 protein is CASSHLDGSYEQYF.

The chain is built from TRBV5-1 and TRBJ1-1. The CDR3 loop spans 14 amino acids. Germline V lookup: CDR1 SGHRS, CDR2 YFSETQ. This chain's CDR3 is CASGGQGLNTEAFF.

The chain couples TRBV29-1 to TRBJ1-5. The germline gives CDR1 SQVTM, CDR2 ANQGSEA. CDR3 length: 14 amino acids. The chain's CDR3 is CSVEVPVPGEPQHF. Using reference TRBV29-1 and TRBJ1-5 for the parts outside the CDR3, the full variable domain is SAVISQKPSRDICQRGTSLTIQCQVDSQVTMMFWYRQQPGQSLTLIATANQGSEATYESGFVIDKFPISRPNLTFSTLTVSNMSPEDSSIYLCSVEVPVPGEPQHFGDGTRLSIL.

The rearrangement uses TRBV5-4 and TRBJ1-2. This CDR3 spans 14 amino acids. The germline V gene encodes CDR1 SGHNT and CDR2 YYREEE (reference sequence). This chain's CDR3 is CASSLGPGQGGYTF.

The CDR3 loop is CASSLAWGTYNSPLHF. V gene TRBV7-6 combines with J gene TRBJ1-6. Germline loops: CDR1 SGHVS, CDR2 FNYEAQ. The CDR3 sequence is 16 residues long.

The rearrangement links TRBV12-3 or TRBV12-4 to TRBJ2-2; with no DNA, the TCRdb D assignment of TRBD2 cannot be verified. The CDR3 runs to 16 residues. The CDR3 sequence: CASGPGLAGDTGELFF.

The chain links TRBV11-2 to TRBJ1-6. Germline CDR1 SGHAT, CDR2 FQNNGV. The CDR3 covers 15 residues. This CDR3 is CASSLDTSPYSPLHF.

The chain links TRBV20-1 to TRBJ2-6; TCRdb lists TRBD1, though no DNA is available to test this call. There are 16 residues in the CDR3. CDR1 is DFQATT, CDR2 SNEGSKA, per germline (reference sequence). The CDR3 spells CSARETTGAPANVLTF.

CDR3 in amino acids: CASTTGILQETQYF. The genes are TRBV5-1 and TRBJ2-5. The CDR3 length is 14 residues. Germline CDR1 is SGHRS and CDR2 is YFSETQ.

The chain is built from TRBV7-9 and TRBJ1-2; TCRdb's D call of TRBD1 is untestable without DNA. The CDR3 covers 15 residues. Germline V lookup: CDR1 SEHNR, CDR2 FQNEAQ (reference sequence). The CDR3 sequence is CASRAGQGAILGYTF.

CDR3 sequence reads: CASSSGWEPTEAFF. The chain recombines TRBV5-1 with TRBJ1-1; TCRdb returns TRBD1, unconfirmable since there is no DNA. The length of the CDR3 is 14 residues. CDR1 is SGHRS, CDR2 YFSETQ, per germline.

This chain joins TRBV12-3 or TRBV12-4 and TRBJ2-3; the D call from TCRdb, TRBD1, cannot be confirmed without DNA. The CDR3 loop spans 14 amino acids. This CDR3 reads CASQRTGRTDTQYF.

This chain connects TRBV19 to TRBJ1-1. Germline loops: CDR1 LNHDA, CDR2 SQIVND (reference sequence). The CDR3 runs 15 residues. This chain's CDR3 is CASSIRSRGPREAFF.